Below are 2 T cell receptor beta chains sequenced from a single sample in a study of T cell responses to AZD1222 COVID-19 vaccine (TCRdb year 2021). The library was built by means of the immunoSEQ multiplex PCR assay. TCRdb mirrors the immuneACCESS table, restricted to in-frame sequences. Some clones are absent from its copies; in checked studies, under half trace to an unresolved V gene, and the reason for the others is unknown. Counted in this sample were roughly 80,000 clones; approximately 91% of them appeared once. About 5% of the sample belongs to the ten largest clones. The time point tag for this specimen amounts to: baseline before first vaccination. Taken with the paper, the label for treatment or condition translates to: meningococcal conjugate vaccine given as trial control. Source: peripheral blood, taken on day 0 of MenACWY control vaccination. These receptor sequences come from an adult in good health.

The gene calls are TRBV6-5 and TRBJ2-1; 9 bases agree with TRBD2. The CDR3 is made up of 15 amino acids. With V trimmed by 6 bases and J by 3 bases, 6 bases remained unmatched. Per the germline V gene, CDR1 is MNHEY and CDR2 is SVGAGI. The CDR3 loop reads CASRASGANYNEQFF. DNA of the CDR3: TGTGCCAGCAGGGCTAGCGGGGCCAACTACAATGAGCAGTTCTTC.

The V and J genes are TRBV6-2 or TRBV6-3 and TRBJ2-7; perhaps D is TRBD1 or TRBD2 (6 bases each). Germline lookup yields CDR1 MNHEY and CDR2 SVGEGT. The CDR3 loop spans 14 amino acids. V lost 6 bases, J lost 6 bases, and 18 bases lay in between. CDR3 sequence (DNA): TGTGCCAGCAGCCTAGGCGGGAAGGGGGGCGAGCAGTACTTC. Its protein is CASSLGGKGGEQYF.